What follows are 21 T cell receptor beta chains derived from one specimen sequenced in a study of identical twins. TCRdb fed the 5' RACE reads into MiXCR, producing one record per CDR3 protein. Of about 190,000 distinct CDR3 sequences listed, about 16% are singletons. This same sample was also part of a study on T cells expressing NK-cell markers.

The sequencing sample was made of CD8+ T cells sorted from blood. Every receptor here comes from a young woman in good health.

This clonotype occurred a few times. The chain employs TRBV11-2 and TRBJ2-7; no clear D gene. V was clipped by 4 bases and J by 7 bases, with 11 bases between them. Germline CDR1 is SGHAT and CDR2 is FQNNGV. This CDR3 contains 12 residues. The chain's CDR3 is CASSSPPREQYF. The CDR3 coding sequence is TGTGCCAGCAGCTCCCCCCCTCGGGAGCAGTACTTC.

The chain uses TRBV21-1 and TRBJ2-7. TRBV21-1 is a pseudogene. There are 11 residues in the CDR3. The CDR3 sequence is CASSKVYEQYF. CDR3 bases: TGTGCCAGCAGCAAAGTCTACGAGCAGTACTTC.

The chain uses TRBV20-1 and TRBJ1-4; D possibly corresponds to TRBD1 (5 bases). Germline CDR1 and CDR2: DFQATT and SNEGSKA (reference sequence). Trimming removed 1 base from V and 7 bases from J, with 13 bases in between. The CDR3 has 14 amino acids. In nucleotides, the CDR3 is TGCAGTGCTAGAGTAAGAGGGGTGGGTGAAAAACTGTTTTTT. This encodes CSARVRGVGEKLFF.

The chain links TRBV5-1 to TRBJ2-3; the D gene is possibly TRBD2 (5 bases). The CDR3 runs to 16 residues. In germline, CDR1 is SGHRS, CDR2 YFSETQ. V was cut by 4 bases and J by 2 bases, with 17 bases left in between. CDR3 DNA: TGCGCCAGCAGCCCGGGATTCTACCCAGACACAGATACGCAGTATTTT. Protein: CASSPGFYPDTDTQYF.

The rearrangement links TRBV9 to TRBJ2-3; 10 bases line up with TRBD2. The CDR3 consists of 16 residues. The J segment lost 2 bases and the V segment lost 4 bases, leaving 7 bases of the junction unmatched. Germline CDR1 SGDLS, CDR2 YYNGEE. CDR3 in DNA: TGTGCCAGCAGCTATACACTAGCGGGGAACACAGATACGCAGTATTTT. Its protein product is CASSYTLAGNTDTQYF.

The V gene is TRBV10-1, the J gene TRBJ2-4; the D gene is possibly TRBD2 (6 bases). V lost 8 bases to trimming and J lost 9 bases, with 14 bases between them. From germline, CDR1 is WNHNN and CDR2 SYGVQD (reference sequence). The CDR3 runs 12 residues. The CDR3 DNA reads TGCGCCAGCCAGGGAGGATCGGGCATTCAGTACTTC. Its protein is CASQGGSGIQYF.

This clonotype was seen more than once but under ten times. This chain links TRBV7-9 with TRBJ2-7; D unclear. CDR3 length: 13 residues. V was shortened by 7 bases and J by 1 base, with 11 bases between the two germline ends. The germline V gene encodes CDR1 SEHNR and CDR2 FQNEAQ (reference sequence). The CDR3 sequence is CASTHHESYEQYF. The CDR3, as DNA: TGTGCCAGCACGCACCATGAGTCCTACGAGCAGTACTTC.

The V and J genes are TRBV20-1 and TRBJ2-2, with D maybe TRBD2 (5 bases). From germline, CDR1 is DFQATT and CDR2 SNEGSKA (reference sequence). Trimming removed 6 bases from V and 0 bases from J, with 11 bases in between. The CDR3 length is 14 residues. CDR3 sequence reads: CSARLSANTGELFF. CDR3 in DNA: TGCAGTGCCAGACTTAGCGCGAACACCGGGGAGCTGTTTTTT.

The sample holds many counts of this clonotype. J is TRBJ2-1 and V is TRBV5-1; D is undetermined. This CDR3 is 13 amino acids long. V was trimmed by 0 bases and J by 4 bases, leaving 5 bases between them. Per the germline V gene, CDR1 is SGHRS and CDR2 is YFSETQ. CDR3: CASSLEPYNEQFF. The CDR3 DNA reads TGCGCCAGCAGCTTGGAGCCTTACAATGAGCAGTTCTTC.

V usage is TRBV20-1 and J usage is TRBJ1-1; TRBD1 matches 8 bases. The V segment lost 0 bases and the J segment 4 bases; nucleotides outside the gene matches: 4. Looked up from germline, CDR1 is DFQATT and CDR2 is SNEGSKA (reference sequence). This CDR3 is built from 14 residues. The CDR3 bases are TGCAGTGCTAGAGAGGACAGGGTGGGCACTGAAGCTTTCTTT. Protein: CSAREDRVGTEAFF.

This clonotype was found many times. V usage is TRBV20-1 and J usage is TRBJ2-3; 12 bases are a match to TRBD2. This CDR3 region has 15 residues. After removal of 6 bases from V and 4 bases from J, the junction contained 8 bases not matched to a gene. Germline CDR1 DFQATT, CDR2 SNEGSKA (reference sequence). CDR3 DNA: TGCAGTGCCAACCCCCTAGCGGGAGGGCCAGATACGCAGTATTTT. It encodes CSANPLAGGPDTQYF.

This clonotype was counted between two and nine times. The V and J genes are TRBV3-1 and TRBJ1-1; D not certain. V lost 2 bases and J lost 6, with 16 bases in between. Germline V gene sequence: CDR1 LGHDT, CDR2 YNNKEL (reference sequence). The CDR3 sequence is 15 residues long. CDR3 sequence reads: CASSQNRGWEPEAFF. The CDR3 nucleotides read TGTGCCAGCAGCCAAAATAGAGGGTGGGAGCCTGAAGCTTTCTTT. Using reference TRBV3-1 and TRBJ1-1 for the parts outside the CDR3, the full variable domain is DTAVSQTPKYLVTQMGNDKSIKCEQNLGHDTMYWYKQDSKKFLKIMFSYNNKELIINETVPNRFSPKSPDKAHLNLHINSLELGDSAVYFCASSQNRGWEPEAFFGQGTRLTVV.

This clonotype was seen at least ten times. V usage is TRBV20-1 and J usage is TRBJ2-7; no reliable D call. Germline assignment: CDR1 DFQATT and CDR2 SNEGSKA (reference sequence). V lost 1 base, J lost 0 bases, and 10 bases lay in between. CDR3 length: 14 residues. The CDR3 DNA reads TGCAGTGCTAGAGGCGTGGAGAGCTCCTACGAGCAGTACTTC. Its protein product is CSARGVESSYEQYF.

V and J are TRBV29-1 and TRBJ2-1, with unresolved D. V was cut by 6 bases and J by 9 bases, with 15 bases left in between. Germline V gives CDR1 SQVTM, CDR2 ANQGSEA. The CDR3 has 12 residues. CDR3 in DNA: TGCAGCGTGGCGCTGGACGGCCGTGAGCAGTTCTTC. Encoded protein: CSVALDGREQFF.

This clonotype was detected only a few times. The chain uses TRBV9 and TRBJ2-1; no firm D call. This CDR3 comprises 14 residues. V lost 6 bases, J lost 2 bases, and 12 bases lay in between. CDR1 is SGDLS and CDR2 is YYNGEE in the germline V gene. The DNA of the CDR3 is TGTGCCAGCAATAATGAGCCCACCTACAATGAGCAGTTCTTC. Translation gives CASNNEPTYNEQFF.

The rearrangement uses TRBV14 and TRBJ2-5; 9 nucleotides align to TRBD1. The CDR3 spans 15 residues. J gave up 3 bases and V 4 bases, and 6 bases lay outside the gene matches. From germline, CDR1 is SGHDN and CDR2 FVKESK. The DNA for the CDR3 is TGTGCCAGCAGCCCCTATTGGACAGGGGAAGAGACCCAGTACTTC. Amino acids: CASSPYWTGEETQYF.

CDR3 region: CASSLRTSGMAQYF. CDR3 bases: TGTGCCAGCAGCTTACGGACTAGCGGGATGGCGCAGTATTTT. J is TRBJ2-3 and V is TRBV11-2; TRBD2 matches 12 bases. The germline V gene has CDR1 SGHAT and CDR2 FQNNGV. The CDR3 covers 14 residues. Trimming removed 2 bases from V and 10 bases from J; junction bases left unmatched: 4.

The genes are TRBV12-3 or TRBV12-4 and TRBJ2-2; the D is unclear. V lost 3 bases, J lost 6 bases, and 8 bases lay in between. The CDR3 is 13 amino acids. DNA for the CDR3: TGTGCCAGCAGTTTTTCGGCGGCCGGGGAGCTGTTTTTT. It is translated as CASSFSAAGELFF.

The chain has TRBV28 and TRBJ1-2; 7 bases are shared with TRBD1. CDR1 and CDR2 (germline): MDHEN, SYDVKM. The CDR3 totals 15 residues. V was clipped by 2 bases and J by 6 bases; unmatched bases: 9. CDR3 sequence reads: CASSLRPGQINGYTF. CDR3 coding DNA: TGTGCCAGCAGTTTACGTCCGGGACAGATTAATGGCTACACCTTC.

This clonotype has only a few counts. This chain uses TRBV11-3 with TRBJ2-5; D remains unclear. There are 16 residues in the CDR3. Trimming left V 4 bases short and J 4 bases short, with 19 bases between. CDR1 and CDR2 from the germline V gene are SGHNT and YENEEA. The CDR3 DNA follows: TGTGCCAGCAGCTCGCGGACGGGTACGAACGGAGAGACCCAGTACTTC. This encodes CASSSRTGTNGETQYF.

This chain connects TRBV4-1 to TRBJ2-2, with D uncertain. Germline V gene data show CDR1 as MGHRA and CDR2 as YSYEKL. This CDR3 is built from 14 residues. Trimming left V 3 bases short and J 2 bases short, with 7 bases between. In nucleotides, the CDR3 is TGCGCCAGCAGCCACAGTTACAACACCGGGGAGCTGTTTTTT. Amino acids: CASSHSYNTGELFF.